This T cell receptor beta chain was identified during a study of T cell changes during pregnancy in multiple sclerosis. TCRdb's copy holds only in-frame clones and misses some; the assay was immunoSEQ multiplex PCR. The sample includes about 19,000 clones, 86% seen only once; the top ten take roughly 5.6%. The CDR3 totals 17 residues. From germline, CDR1 is MNHNS and CDR2 SASEGT. Losses at the gene ends were 0 bases for V and 2 bases for J; bases not matched to a gene: 5. This receptor was identified in a female donor in good health, enrolled as a control in a pregnancy study. The sample in question was CD8+ T cells from peripheral blood mononuclear cells, obtained in the third trimester of pregnancy. The V gene is TRBV6-1, the J gene TRBJ2-7; TRBD2 agrees at 12 bases. The CDR3 loop reads CASSEAVLAGGTYEQYF. Here the CDR3 DNA reads TGTGCCAGCAGTGAAGCGGTTCTAGCGGGGGGGACCTACGAGCAGTACTTC.